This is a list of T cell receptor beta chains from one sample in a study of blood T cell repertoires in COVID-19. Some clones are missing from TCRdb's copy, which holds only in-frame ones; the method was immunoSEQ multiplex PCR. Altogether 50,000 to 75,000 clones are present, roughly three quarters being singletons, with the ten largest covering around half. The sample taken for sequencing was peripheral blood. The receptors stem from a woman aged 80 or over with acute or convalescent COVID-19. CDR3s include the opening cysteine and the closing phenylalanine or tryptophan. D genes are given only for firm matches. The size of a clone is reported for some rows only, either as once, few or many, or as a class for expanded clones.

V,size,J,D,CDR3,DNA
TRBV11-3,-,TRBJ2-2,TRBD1,CASSSLRGRGELFF,TGTGCCAGCAGCTCCCTCAGGGGGCGCGGGGAGCTGTTTTTT
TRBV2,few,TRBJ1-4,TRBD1,CASSDWTGTNEKLFF,TGTGCCAGCAGTGATTGGACAGGGACGAATGAAAAACTGTTTTTT
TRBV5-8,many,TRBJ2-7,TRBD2,CASSLRTSGRAPEQYF,TGTGCCAGCAGCTTGAGGACTAGCGGGAGGGCGCCCGAGCAGTACTTC
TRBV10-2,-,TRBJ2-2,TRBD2,CASGGVRNTGELFF,TGCGCCAGCGGGGGGGTTCGTAACACCGGGGAGCTGTTTTTT
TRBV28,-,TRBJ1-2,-,CASPKEGPEPYTF,TGTGCCAGCCCAAAGGAGGGGCCAGAACCCTACACCTTC
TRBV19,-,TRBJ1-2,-,CASSPLWTVALGYTF,TGTGCCAGTAGTCCACTTTGGACAGTAGCCCTTGGCTACACCTTC
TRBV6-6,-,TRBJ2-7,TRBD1,CASSSRTGDTYEQYF,TGTGCCAGCAGTTCCCGGACAGGGGACACCTACGAGCAGTACTTC
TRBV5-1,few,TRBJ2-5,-,CAGPMRAETPETQYF,TGCGCCGGACCCATGAGGGCCGAGACACCAGAGACCCAGTACTTC
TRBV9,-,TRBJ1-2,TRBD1,CASSGTGEGYTF,TGTGCCAGCAGCGGTACAGGGGAGGGCTACACCTTC
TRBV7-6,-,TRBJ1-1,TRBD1,CASSSLRQGGTEAFF,TGTGCCAGCAGCTCCTTAAGACAGGGAGGCACTGAAGCTTTCTTT
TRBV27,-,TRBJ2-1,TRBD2,CASSLYGRAYNEQFF,TGTGCCAGCAGTTTATACGGGAGGGCCTACAATGAGCAGTTCTTC
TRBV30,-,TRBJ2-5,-,CAWSLRGAETQYF,TGTGCCTGGAGCCTACGGGGGGCAGAGACCCAGTACTTC
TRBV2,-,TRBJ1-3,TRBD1,CASRPGQGSGNTIYF,TGTGCCAGCAGACCGGGACAGGGCTCTGGAAACACCATATATTTT
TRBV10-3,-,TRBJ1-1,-,CAISPPVGGERSEAFF,TGTGCCATCAGCCCCCCGGTGGGAGGGGAGAGGTCTGAAGCTTTCTTT
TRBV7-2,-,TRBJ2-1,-,CASSIAWANEQFF,TGTGCCAGCAGTATCGCGTGGGCTAACGAGCAGTTCTTC
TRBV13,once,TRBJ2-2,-,CASKQKIAGELFF,TGTGCCAGCAAGCAAAAGATCGCCGGGGAGCTGTTTTTT
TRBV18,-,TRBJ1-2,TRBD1,CASSPDRVNGYTF,TGTGCCAGCTCTCCCGACAGGGTGAATGGCTACACCTTC
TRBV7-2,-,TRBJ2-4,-,CASSRSSTGLKNIQYF,TGTGCCAGCAGCCGCTCGAGTACTGGTCTAAAAAACATTCAGTACTTC
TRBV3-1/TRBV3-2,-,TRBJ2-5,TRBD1,CASRDRIETQYF,TGTGCCAGCAGGGACAGGATCGAGACCCAGTACTTC
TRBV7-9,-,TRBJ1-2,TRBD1,CASSPQGTGEKGYTF,TGTGCCAGCAGCCCCCAGGGGACAGGGGAAAAGGGCTACACCTTC
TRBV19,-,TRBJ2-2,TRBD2,CASSITSVGELFF,TGTGCCAGTAGTATAACTAGCGTCGGGGAGCTGTTTTTT
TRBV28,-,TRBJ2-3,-,CASSPLGVRTDTQYF,TGTGCCAGCAGTCCCTTAGGAGTACGGACAGATACGCAGTATTTT
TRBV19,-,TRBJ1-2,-,CASSISGEANYGYTF,TGTGCCAGTAGTATCTCAGGGGAAGCTAACTATGGCTACACCTTC
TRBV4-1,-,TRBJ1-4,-,CASSPPPHGANEKLFF,TGCGCCAGCAGCCCCCCCCCACACGGGGCTAATGAAAAACTGTTTTTT
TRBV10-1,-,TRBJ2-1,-,CASSGSSGKGGEQFF,TGCGCCAGCAGTGGCTCTAGCGGCAAGGGGGGTGAGCAGTTCTTC
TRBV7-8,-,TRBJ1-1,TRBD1,CASSSNRGLNTEAFF,TGTGCCAGCAGCTCCAACAGGGGCCTAAACACTGAAGCTTTCTTT
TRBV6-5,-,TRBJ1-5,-,CASSWQGNQPQHF,TGTGCCAGCAGTTGGCAAGGCAATCAGCCCCAGCATTTT
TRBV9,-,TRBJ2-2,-,CASTGRGTRSGELFF,TGTGCCAGCACAGGGCGGGGTACGAGGTCCGGGGAGCTGTTTTTT
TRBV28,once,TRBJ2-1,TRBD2,CASSLWGRAYNEQFF,TGTGCCAGCAGTTTATGGGGGAGGGCGTACAATGAGCAGTTCTTC
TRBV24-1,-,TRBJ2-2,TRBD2,CATSGLAGRTGELFF,TGTGCCACTAGCGGACTAGCGGGAAGGACCGGGGAGCTGTTTTTT
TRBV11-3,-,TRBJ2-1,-,CASSERVESYNEQFF,TGTGCCAGCAGCGAGCGGGTGGAAAGTTACAATGAGCAGTTCTTC
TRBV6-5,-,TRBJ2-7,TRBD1,CASSLPRDRGIQYF,TGTGCCAGCAGTCTACCGCGGGACAGGGGGATACAGTACTTC
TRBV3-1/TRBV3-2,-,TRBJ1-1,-,CASKGGAREAFF,TGTGCCAGCAAGGGGGGGGCACGTGAAGCTTTCTTT